The T cell receptor beta chain described here comes from a study of OX40 agonist ivuxolimab in advanced cancers. Trimming took 7 bases from V and 0 from J, leaving 10 bases between them. CDR1 is MNHEY and CDR2 is SVGAGI in the germline V gene. This CDR3 has 15 amino acids. Sequenced by immunoSEQ multiplex PCR; TCRdb stores in-frame clones only, minus some. The table shows fewer than 100,000 clones, with more than 70% occurring only once. Sample: CD4+ or CD8+ T cells sorted from blood, taken in a trial of the OX40 agonist ivuxolimab. The receptor was isolated from an adult with an advanced solid tumor such as melanoma, head and neck, liver or kidney cancer. The V gene is TRBV6-5, the J gene TRBJ1-6; unclear D gene. The CDR3 DNA reads as TGTGCCAGCACTACCTTGAGCTCCTATAATTCACCCCTCCACTTT. Amino acid sequence: CASTTLSSYNSPLHF.